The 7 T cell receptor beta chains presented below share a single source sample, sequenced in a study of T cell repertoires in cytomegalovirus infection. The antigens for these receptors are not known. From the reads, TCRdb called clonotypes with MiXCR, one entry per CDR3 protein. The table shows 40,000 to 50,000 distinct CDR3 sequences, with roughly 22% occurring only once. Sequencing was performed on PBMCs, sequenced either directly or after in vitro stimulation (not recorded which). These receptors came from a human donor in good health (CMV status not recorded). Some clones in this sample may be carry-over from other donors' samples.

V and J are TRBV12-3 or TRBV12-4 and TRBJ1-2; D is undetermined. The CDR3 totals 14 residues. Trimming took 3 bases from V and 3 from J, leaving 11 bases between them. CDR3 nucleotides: TGTGCCAGCAGTTTTTTTGTATACGACTATGGCTACACCTTC. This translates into CASSFFVYDYGYTF.

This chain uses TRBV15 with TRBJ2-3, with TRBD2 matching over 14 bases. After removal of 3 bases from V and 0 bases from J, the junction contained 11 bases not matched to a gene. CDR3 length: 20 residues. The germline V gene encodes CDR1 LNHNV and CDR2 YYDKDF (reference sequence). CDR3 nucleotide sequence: TGTGCCACCAGCAGGGACCTGACTAGCGGGGGGGCGGGAAGCACAGATACGCAGTATTTT. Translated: CATSRDLTSGGAGSTDTQYF.

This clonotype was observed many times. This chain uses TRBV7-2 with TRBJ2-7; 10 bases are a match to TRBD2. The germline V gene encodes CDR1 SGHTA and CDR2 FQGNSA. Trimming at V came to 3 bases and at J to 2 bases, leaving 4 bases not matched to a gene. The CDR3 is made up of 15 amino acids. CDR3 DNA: TGTGCCAGCAGCTTCGGACTAGCGGCAACCTACGAGCAGTACTTC. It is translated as CASSFGLAATYEQYF.

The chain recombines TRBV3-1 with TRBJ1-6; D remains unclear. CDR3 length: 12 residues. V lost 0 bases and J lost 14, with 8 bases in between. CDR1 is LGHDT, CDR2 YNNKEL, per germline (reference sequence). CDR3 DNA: TGTGCCAGCAGCCAAGAACAGTTAGCCCTCCACTTT. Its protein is CASSQEQLALHF.

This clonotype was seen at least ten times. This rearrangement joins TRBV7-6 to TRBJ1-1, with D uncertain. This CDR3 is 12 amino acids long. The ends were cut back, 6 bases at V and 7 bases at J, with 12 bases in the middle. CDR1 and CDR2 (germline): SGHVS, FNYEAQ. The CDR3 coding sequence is TGTGCCAGCAGTTCGACCGTGGTTGAAGCTTTCTTT. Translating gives CASSSTVVEAFF.

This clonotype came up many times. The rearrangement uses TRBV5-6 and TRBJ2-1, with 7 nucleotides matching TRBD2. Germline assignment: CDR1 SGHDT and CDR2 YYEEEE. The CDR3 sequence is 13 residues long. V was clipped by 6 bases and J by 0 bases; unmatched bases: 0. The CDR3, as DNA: TGTGCCAGCACTAGCGGCTCCTACAATGAGCAGTTCTTC. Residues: CASTSGSYNEQFF.

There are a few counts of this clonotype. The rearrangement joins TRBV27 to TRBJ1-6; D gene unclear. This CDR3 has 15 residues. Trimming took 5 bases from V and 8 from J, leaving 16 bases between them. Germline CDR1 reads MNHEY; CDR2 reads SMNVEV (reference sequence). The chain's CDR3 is CASSGIKSGDSPLHF. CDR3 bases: TGTGCCAGCAGTGGCATCAAGTCTGGGGATTCACCCCTCCACTTT.